This TCR beta chain is drawn from a study of blood T cell repertoires in COVID-19. The germline gives CDR1 MNHEY, CDR2 SMNVEV (reference sequence). The CDR3 has 15 amino acids. Between the trimmed V and J ends, which lost 3 bases and 4 bases, there was a span of 15 bases. This clone turned up a few times. Original analysis: From reference gene primer amplification, estimates of nucleated cell counts were derived. Generated by immunoSEQ multiplex PCR, the TCRdb table keeps only in-frame clones and is missing some. V and J calls and clone size are copied from that table; D and trimming were computed from the DNA. The sample shows 140,000 to 150,000 clones, 80% to 85% of them seen only once.

The chain recombines TRBV27 with TRBJ1-2; D is perhaps TRBD1 (6 bases). This receptor was taken from a woman aged 50 to 60 who had been exposed to COVID-19. Sequencing input: PBMCs or T cells enriched from blood (not recorded which). The CDR3 sequence is CASSLPGGRVYGYTF. CDR3 DNA sequence: TGTGCCAGCAGTTTGCCGGGGGGCAGGGTCTATGGCTACACCTTC.